The text below deals with one T cell receptor (beta chain). The CDR3 is 15 amino acids. CDR1 SGHRS and CDR2 YFSETQ come from the germline V gene. The V gene end was trimmed by 0 bases and the J gene end by 5 bases; junction bases not matched to a gene: 5. These data come from a study of PD-L1 blockade in urothelial cancer. As for the study in general: Blood analysis occurred 3 weeks (second dose) and 6 weeks after treatment start.

Documented time point: peripheral blood 6 weeks after treatment start. Patients were diagnosed with urothelial carcinoma, either locally advanced or metastatic. The assay was immunoSEQ multiplex PCR, and TCRdb's table has in-frame clones only and misses some. The sample includes 35,000 to 40,000 clones, 80% to 90% of them seen just once. The chain carries TRBV5-1 and TRBJ2-5, with 9 bases lining up with TRBD2. Specimen: PBMCs, collected around atezolizumab (anti-PD-L1) treatment. This sequence was found in a man in his sixties with urothelial cancer. CDR3 nucleotides: TGCGCCAGCAGCTTGGACAGGGCGGGAGGGGAGACCCAGTACTTC. Encoded protein: CASSLDRAGGETQYF.